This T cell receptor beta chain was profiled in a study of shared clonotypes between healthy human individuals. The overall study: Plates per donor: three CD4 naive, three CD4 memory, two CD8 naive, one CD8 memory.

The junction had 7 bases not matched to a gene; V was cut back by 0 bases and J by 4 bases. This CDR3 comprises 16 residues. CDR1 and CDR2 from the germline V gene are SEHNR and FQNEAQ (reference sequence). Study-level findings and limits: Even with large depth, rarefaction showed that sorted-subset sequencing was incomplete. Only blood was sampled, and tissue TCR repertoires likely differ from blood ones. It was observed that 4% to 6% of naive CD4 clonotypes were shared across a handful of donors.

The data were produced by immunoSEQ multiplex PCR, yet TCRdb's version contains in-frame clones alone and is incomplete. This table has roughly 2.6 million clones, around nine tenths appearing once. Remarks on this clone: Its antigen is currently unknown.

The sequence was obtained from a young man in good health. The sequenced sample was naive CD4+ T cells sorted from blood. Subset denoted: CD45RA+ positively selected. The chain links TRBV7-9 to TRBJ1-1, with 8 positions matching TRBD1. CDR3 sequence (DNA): TGTGCCAGCAGCTTAGCTTCCCAGGGGGCTGGCACTGAAGCTTTCTTT. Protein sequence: CASSLASQGAGTEAFF.